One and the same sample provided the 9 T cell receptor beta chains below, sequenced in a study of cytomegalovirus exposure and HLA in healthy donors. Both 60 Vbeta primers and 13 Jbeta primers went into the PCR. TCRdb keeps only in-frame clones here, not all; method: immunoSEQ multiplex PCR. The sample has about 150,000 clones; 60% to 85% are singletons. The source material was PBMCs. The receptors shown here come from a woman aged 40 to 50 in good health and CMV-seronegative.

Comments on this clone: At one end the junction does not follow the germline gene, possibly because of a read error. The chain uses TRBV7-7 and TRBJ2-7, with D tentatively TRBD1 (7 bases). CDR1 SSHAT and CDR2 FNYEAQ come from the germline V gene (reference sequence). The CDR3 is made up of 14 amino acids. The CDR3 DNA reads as TGTGCTAGCAGCCCTGACAGGGAGGCTAGTGAGCAGTACTTC. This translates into CASSPDREASEQYF.

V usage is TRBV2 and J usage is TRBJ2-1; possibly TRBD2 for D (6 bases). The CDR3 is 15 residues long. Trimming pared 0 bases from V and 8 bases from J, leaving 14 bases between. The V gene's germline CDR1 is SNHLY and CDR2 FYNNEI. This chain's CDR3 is CASSEARRATDEQFF. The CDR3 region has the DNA TGTGCCAGCAGTGAAGCGAGGAGGGCTACGGATGAGCAGTTCTTC. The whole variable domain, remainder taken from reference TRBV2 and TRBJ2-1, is EPEVTQTPSHQVTQMGQEVILRCVPISNHLYFYWYRQILGQKVEFLVSFYNNEISEKSEIFDDQFSVERPDGSNFTLKIRSTKLEDSAMYFCASSEARRATDEQFFGPGTRLTVL.

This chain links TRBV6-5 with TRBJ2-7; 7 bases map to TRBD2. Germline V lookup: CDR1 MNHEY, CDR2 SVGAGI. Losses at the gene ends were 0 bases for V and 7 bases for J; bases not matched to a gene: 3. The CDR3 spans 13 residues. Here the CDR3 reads CASSYSTAGEQYF. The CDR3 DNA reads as TGTGCCAGCAGTTACTCGACAGCGGGGGAGCAGTACTTC.

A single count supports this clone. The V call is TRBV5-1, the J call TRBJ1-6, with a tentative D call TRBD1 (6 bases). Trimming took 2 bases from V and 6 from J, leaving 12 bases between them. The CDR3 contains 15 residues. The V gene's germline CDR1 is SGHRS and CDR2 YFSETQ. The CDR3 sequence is CASSLQGWGNSPLHF. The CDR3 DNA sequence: TGCGCCAGCAGCTTACAGGGTTGGGGTAATTCACCCCTCCACTTT.

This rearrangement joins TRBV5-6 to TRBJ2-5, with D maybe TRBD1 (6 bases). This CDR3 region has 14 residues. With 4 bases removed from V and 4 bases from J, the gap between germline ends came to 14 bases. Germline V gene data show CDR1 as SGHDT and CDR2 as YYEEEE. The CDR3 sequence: CASSVQGVGETQYF. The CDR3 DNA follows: TGTGCCAGCAGCGTACAGGGAGTCGGAGAGACCCAGTACTTC.

The CDR3 loop reads CASSESRVGNEQFF. CDR3 nucleotides: TGTGCCAGCAGTGAATCCCGGGTGGGCAATGAGCAGTTCTTC. V is TRBV25-1 and J is TRBJ2-1, with D uncertain. This CDR3 spans 14 amino acids. Trimming cost V 1 base and J 6 bases, with 10 bases left between them. CDR1 MGHDK and CDR2 SYGVNS come from the germline V gene.

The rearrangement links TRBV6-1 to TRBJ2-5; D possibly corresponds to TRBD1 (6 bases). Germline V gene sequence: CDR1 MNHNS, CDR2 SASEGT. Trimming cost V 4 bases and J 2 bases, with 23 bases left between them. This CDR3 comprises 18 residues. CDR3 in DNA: TGTGCCAGCAGTGCTTTGACCAGACAGGTTCATAATCAAGAGACCCAGTACTTC. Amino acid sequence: CASSALTRQVHNQETQYF.

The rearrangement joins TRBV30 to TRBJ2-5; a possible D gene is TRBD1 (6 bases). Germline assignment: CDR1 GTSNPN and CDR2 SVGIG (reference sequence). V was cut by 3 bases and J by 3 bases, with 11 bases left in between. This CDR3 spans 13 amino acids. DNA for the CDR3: TGTGCCTGGAGCCAAGGGGGAAAAGAGACCCAGTACTTC. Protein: CAWSQGGKETQYF.

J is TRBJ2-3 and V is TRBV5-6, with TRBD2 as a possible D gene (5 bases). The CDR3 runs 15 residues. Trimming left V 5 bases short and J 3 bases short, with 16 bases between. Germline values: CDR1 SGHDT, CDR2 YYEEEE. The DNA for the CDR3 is TGTGCCAGCAGGCCCTCGTCCGGGGTGACAGATACGCAGTATTTT. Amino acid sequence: CASRPSSGVTDTQYF.